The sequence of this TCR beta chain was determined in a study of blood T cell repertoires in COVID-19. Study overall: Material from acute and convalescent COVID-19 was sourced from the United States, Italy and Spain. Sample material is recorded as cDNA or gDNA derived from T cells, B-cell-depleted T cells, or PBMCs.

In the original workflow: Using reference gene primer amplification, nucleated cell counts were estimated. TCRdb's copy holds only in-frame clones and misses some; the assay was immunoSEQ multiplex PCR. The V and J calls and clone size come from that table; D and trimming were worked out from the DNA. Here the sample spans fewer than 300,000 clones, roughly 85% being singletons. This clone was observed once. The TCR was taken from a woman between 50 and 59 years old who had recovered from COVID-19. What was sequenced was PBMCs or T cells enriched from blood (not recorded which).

In DNA form, the CDR3 reads TGTGCCAGCAGCCCGTGGGGACAGTTGAGGAATGGCTACACCTTC. Its protein product is CASSPWGQLRNGYTF. The rearrangement links TRBV7-2 to TRBJ1-2; 7 nucleotides align to TRBD1. J gave up 6 bases and V 5 bases, and 12 bases lay outside the gene matches. This CDR3 is built from 15 residues. Germline values: CDR1 SGHTA, CDR2 FQGNSA. Using reference TRBV7-2 and TRBJ1-2 for the parts outside the CDR3, the full variable domain is GAGVSQSPSNKVTEKGKDVELRCDPISGHTALYWYRQSLGQGLEFLIYFQGNSAPDKSGLPSDRFSAERTGGSVSTLTIQRTQQEDSAVYLCASSPWGQLRNGYTFGSGTRLTVV.